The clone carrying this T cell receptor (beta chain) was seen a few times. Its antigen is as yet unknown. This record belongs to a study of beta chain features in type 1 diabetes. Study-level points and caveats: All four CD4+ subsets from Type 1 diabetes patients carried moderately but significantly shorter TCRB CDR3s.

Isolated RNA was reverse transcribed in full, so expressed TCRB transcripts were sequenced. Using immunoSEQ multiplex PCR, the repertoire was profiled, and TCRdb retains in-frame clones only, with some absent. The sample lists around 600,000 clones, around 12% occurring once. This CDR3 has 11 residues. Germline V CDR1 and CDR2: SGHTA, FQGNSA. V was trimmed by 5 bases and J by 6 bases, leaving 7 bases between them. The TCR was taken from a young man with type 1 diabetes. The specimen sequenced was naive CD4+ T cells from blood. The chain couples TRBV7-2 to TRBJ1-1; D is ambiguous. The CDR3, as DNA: TGTGCCAGCAGCCCCACATCTGAAGCTTTCTTT. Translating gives CASSPTSEAFF.